This T cell receptor (beta chain) was found in a study of T cell responses to AZD1222 COVID-19 vaccine. Study results and limitations: Donors skewed white British and female; clonal diversity was possibly underestimated. Epitopes outside B.1.351 and B.1.1.7 mutated regions reportedly drew nearly half of spike TCRs. Repertoires in all cases were sampled only once the peak T cell response had passed.

Clones were read by immunoSEQ multiplex PCR, and TCRdb kept only the in-frame ones, dropping some. The sample lists 100,000 to 150,000 clones; 92% were seen once. The germline V gene encodes CDR1 LGHNA and CDR2 YNFKEQ. V lost 0 bases to trimming and J lost 1 base, with 3 bases between them. CDR3 length: 13 residues. Points on this clone: Its antigen is unknown.

The gene calls are TRBV4-2 and TRBJ2-5; unclear D gene. The sequences come from peripheral blood, collected 28 days after the second AZD1222 dose. The TCR originated in an adult who received the AZD1222 COVID-19 vaccine. The CDR3 reads CASSQEAQETQYF. CDR3 nucleotide sequence: TGTGCCAGCAGCCAAGAGGCCCAAGAGACCCAGTACTTC.